This T cell receptor (beta chain) stems from a study of cytomegalovirus exposure and HLA in healthy donors. Points from the study as a whole: CMV antigen specificity of a few CMV-associated chains was confirmed in vitro.

Clones were read by immunoSEQ multiplex PCR, and TCRdb kept only the in-frame ones, dropping some. Altogether around 180,000 clones are present, around 84% being singletons, with the ten largest covering over 5.5%. The V gene's germline CDR1 is MDHEN and CDR2 SYDVKM. This CDR3 has 12 residues. V was clipped by 9 bases and J by 1 base, with 8 bases between them. A word on this clone: Its antigen is unidentified.

The J gene is TRBJ2-3, the V gene TRBV28; D ambiguous. The sequence derives from a man aged 18 to 29 in good health and CMV-seropositive. The sample consisted of PBMCs. The CDR3 DNA reads as TGTGCCAGTAGCTGGGGCACAGATACGCAGTATTTT. Its protein is CASSWGTDTQYF.